This T cell receptor beta chain came from a study of CD8 T cells in Susac syndrome. On the study more broadly: When their blood was taken, the Susac syndrome patients had either not yet had any therapy, were taking corticosteroids, or were taking intravenous immunoglobulin alone. Study-wide points: In Susac syndrome, CD4+ T cell repertoires lacked any clonal expansion.

TCR beta sequencing covered blood CD8+ and CD4+ T cells. Roughly 0.5 to 1 ug RNA was reverse transcribed with random hexamers. One entry per CDR3 protein, called by TCRdb with MiXCR from the immunoSEQ multiplex PCR reads. Among about 140,000 distinct CDR3 sequences listed, approximately 96% were seen once. The CDR3 spans 13 residues. J was trimmed by 11 bases and V by 0 bases; bases with no gene match: 9. From germline, CDR1 is SQVTM and CDR2 ANQGSEA. As regards this clonotype: Its target is not known.

The specimen sequenced was CD4+ T cells from PBMCs. The V and J genes are TRBV29-1 and TRBJ1-1; TRBD1 aligns across 7 bases. The receptor was derived from a human donor with Susac syndrome. This CDR3 is CSVEERDAGGAFF. In DNA, the CDR3 is TGCAGCGTTGAAGAAAGGGACGCAGGGGGTGCTTTCTTT. Full variable domain (missing parts from reference TRBV29-1 and TRBJ1-1): SAVISQKPSRDICQRGTSLTIQCQVDSQVTMMFWYRQQPGQSLTLIATANQGSEATYESGFVIDKFPISRPNLTFSTLTVSNMSPEDSSIYLCSVEERDAGGAFFGQGTRLTVV.